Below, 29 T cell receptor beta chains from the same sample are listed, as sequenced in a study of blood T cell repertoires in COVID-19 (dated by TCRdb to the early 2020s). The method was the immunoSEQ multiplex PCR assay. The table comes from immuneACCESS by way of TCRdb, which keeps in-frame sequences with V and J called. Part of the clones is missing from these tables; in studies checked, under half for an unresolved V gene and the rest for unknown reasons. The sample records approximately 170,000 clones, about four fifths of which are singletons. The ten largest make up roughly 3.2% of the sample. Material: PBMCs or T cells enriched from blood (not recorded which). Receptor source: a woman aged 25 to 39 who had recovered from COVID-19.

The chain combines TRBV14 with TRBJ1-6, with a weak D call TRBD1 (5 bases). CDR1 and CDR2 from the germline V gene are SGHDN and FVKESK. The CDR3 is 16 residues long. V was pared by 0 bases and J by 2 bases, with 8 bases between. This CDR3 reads CASSQEWGAYNSPLHF. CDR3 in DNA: TGTGCCAGCAGCCAAGAATGGGGGGCCTATAATTCACCCCTCCACTTT.

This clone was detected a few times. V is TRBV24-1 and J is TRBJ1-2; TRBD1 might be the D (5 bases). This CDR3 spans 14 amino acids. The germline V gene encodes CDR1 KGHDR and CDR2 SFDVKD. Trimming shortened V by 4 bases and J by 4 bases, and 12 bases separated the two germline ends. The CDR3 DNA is TGTGCCACCAGTGAGCGGGGACGGGGCTATGGCTACACCTTC. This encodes CATSERGRGYGYTF.

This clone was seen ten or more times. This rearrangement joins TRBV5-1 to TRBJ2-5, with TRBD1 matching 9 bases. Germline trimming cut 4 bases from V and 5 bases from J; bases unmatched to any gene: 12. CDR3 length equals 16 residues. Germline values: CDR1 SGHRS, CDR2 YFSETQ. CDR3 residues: CASSPAGTGSLETQYF. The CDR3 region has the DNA TGCGCCAGCAGCCCGGCCGGGACAGGGTCGTTGGAGACCCAGTACTTC.

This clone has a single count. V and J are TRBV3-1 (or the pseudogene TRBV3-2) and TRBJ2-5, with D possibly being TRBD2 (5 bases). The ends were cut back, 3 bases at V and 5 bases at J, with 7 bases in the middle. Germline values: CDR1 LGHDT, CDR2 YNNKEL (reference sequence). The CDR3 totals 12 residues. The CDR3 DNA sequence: TGTGCCAGCAGCCACCCGGGGGAGACCCAGTACTTC. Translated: CASSHPGETQYF.

The chain's CDR3 is CASSVDPSVNEQFF. Here the CDR3 DNA reads TGTGCCAGCAGCGTAGACCCCTCAGTCAATGAGCAGTTCTTC. V is TRBV9 and J is TRBJ2-1; no firm D call. This CDR3 has 14 amino acids. Germline CDR1 SGDLS, CDR2 YYNGEE. V shed 0 bases and J shed 6 bases, with 10 bases lying between them.

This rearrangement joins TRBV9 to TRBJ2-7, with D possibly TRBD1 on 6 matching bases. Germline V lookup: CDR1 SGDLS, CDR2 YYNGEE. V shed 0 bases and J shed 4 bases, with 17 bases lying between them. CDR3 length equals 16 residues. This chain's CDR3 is CASSVGNREEAYEQYF. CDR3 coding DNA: TGTGCCAGCAGCGTAGGGAACAGGGAAGAGGCTTACGAGCAGTACTTC.

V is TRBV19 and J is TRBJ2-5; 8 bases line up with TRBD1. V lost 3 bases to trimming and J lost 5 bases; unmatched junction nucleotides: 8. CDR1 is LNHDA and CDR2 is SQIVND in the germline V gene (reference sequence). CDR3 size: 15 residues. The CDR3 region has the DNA TGTGCCAGTAGTATTCAGAGACAGGGGCCGGAGACCCAGTACTTC. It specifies CASSIQRQGPETQYF.

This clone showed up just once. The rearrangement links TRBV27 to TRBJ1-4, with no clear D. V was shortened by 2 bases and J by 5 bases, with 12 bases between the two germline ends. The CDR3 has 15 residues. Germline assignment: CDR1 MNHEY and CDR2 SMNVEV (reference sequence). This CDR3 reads CASSLTQVNNEKLFF. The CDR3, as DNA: TGTGCCAGCAGTTTAACGCAGGTGAACAATGAAAAACTGTTTTTT. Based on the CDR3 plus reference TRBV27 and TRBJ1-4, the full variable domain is EAQVTQNPRYLITVTGKKLTVTCSQNMNHEYMSWYRQDPGLGLRQIYYSMNVEVTDKGDVPEGYKVSRKEKRNFPLILESPSPNQTSLYFCASSLTQVNNEKLFFGSGTQLSVL.

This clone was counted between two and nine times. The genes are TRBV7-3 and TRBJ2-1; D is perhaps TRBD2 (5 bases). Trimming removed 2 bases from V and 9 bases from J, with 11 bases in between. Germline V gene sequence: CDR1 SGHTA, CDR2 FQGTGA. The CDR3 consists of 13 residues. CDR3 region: CASSLLSVGEQFF. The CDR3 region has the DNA TGTGCCAGCAGCTTACTTAGCGTTGGTGAGCAGTTCTTC.

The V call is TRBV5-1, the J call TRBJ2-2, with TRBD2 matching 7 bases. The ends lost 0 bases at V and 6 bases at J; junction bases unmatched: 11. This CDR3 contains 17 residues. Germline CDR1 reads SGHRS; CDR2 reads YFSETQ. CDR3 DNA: TGCGCCAGCAGCTTGGTGGCGGGAGATGCCGGATCCGGGGAGCTGTTTTTT. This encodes CASSLVAGDAGSGELFF.

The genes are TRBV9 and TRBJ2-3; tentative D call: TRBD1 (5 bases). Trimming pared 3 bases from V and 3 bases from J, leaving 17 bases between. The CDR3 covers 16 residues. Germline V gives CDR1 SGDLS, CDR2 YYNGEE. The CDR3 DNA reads TGTGCCAGCAGCGCCCGGACAAGGCGGACGACAGATACGCAGTATTTT. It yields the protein CASSARTRRTTDTQYF. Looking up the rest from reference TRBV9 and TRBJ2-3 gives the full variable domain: DSGVTQTPKHLITATGQRVTLRCSPRSGDLSVYWYQQSLDQGLQFLIQYYNGEERAKGNILERFSAQQFPDLHSELNLSSLELGDSALYFCASSARTRRTTDTQYFGPGTRLTVL.

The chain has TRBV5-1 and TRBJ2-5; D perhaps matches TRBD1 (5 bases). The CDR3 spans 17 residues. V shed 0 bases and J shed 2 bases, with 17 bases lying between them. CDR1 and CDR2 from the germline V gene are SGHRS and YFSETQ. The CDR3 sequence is CASSLGGQGLLQETQYF. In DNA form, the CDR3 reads TGCGCCAGCAGCTTGGGGGGCCAGGGCCTTCTACAAGAGACCCAGTACTTC.

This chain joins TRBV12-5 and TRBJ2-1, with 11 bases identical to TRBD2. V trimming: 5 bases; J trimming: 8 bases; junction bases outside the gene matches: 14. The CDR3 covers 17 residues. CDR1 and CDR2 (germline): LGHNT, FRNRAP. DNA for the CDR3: TGTGCTAGTGGTCCCGGGACTAGCGGCCAGCGAGGGGATGAGCAGTTCTTC. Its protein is CASGPGTSGQRGDEQFF.

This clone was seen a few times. CDR3 sequence: CASATYNEQFF. DNA for the CDR3: TGTGCCAGCGCCACTTACAATGAGCAGTTCTTC. This chain connects TRBV19 to TRBJ2-1; D is unclear. The germline V gene has CDR1 LNHDA and CDR2 SQIVND (reference sequence). Deletions cut 9 bases from V and 4 bases from J, with 7 bases between. The CDR3 extends over 11 amino acids.

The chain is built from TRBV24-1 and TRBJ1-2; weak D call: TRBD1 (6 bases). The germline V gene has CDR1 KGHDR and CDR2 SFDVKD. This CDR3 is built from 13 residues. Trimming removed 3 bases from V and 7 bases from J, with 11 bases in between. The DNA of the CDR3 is TGTGCCACCAGTGATACAGGGCGACGTGGCTACACCTTC. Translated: CATSDTGRRGYTF.

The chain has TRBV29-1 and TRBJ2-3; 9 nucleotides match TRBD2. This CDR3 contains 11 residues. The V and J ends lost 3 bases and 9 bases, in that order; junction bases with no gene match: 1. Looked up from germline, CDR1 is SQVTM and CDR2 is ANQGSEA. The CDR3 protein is CSVDSGGTQYF. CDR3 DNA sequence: TGCAGCGTTGACAGCGGGGGGACGCAGTATTTT.

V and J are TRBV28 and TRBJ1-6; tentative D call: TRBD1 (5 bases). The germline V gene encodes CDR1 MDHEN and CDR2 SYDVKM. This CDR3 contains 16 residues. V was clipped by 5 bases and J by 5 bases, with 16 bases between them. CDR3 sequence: CASSPLRGGDNSPLHF. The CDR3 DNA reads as TGTGCCAGCAGTCCGCTACGGGGGGGAGATAATTCACCCCTCCACTTT.

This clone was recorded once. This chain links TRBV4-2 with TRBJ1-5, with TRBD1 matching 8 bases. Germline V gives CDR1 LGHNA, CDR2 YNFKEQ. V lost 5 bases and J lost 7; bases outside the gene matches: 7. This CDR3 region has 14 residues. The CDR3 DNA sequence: TGTGCCAGCAGCGCAACAGGGGGTGTGCAGCCCCAGCATTTT. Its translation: CASSATGGVQPQHF.

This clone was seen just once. The CDR3: CASSPGGTGSYEQYV. CDR3 sequence (DNA): TGTGCCAGCAGCCCCGGGGGGACAGGCTCCTACGAGCAGTACGTC. The V gene is TRBV28, the J gene TRBJ2-7; a weak D match, TRBD1 (8 bases). The V end lost 6 bases, the J end lost 0 bases, and 15 bases lay between the germline ends. CDR3 length equals 15 residues. The germline CDR1 and CDR2 sequences are MDHEN and SYDVKM.

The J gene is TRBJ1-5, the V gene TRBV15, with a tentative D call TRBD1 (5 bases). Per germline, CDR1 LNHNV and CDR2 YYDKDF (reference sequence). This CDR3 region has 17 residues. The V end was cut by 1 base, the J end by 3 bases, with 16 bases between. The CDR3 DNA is TGTGCCACCAGCAGAGCCCGACCGGGGGAGGACAATCAGCCCCAGCATTTT. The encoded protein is CATSRARPGEDNQPQHF.

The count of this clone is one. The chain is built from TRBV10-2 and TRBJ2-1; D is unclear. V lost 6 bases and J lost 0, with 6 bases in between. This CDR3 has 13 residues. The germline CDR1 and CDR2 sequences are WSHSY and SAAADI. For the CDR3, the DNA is TGCGCCAGCAGCAAGAGCTCCTACAATGAGCAGTTCTTC. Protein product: CASSKSSYNEQFF.

CDR3 DNA sequence: TGTGCCAGCAGTTTGAGTGGAGGGTGGAATCAGCCCCAGCATTTT. Protein sequence: CASSLSGGWNQPQHF. The rearrangement joins TRBV28 to TRBJ1-5; D remains unclear. The CDR3 runs to 15 residues. Looked up from germline, CDR1 is MDHEN and CDR2 is SYDVKM. Trimming removed 3 bases at V and 4 bases at J, with 13 bases between.

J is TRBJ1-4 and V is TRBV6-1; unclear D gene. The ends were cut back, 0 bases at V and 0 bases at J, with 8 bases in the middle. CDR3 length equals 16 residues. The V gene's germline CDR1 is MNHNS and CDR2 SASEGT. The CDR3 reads CASSEAPWPTNEKLFF. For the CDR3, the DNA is TGTGCCAGCAGTGAAGCGCCTTGGCCAACTAATGAAAAACTGTTTTTT.

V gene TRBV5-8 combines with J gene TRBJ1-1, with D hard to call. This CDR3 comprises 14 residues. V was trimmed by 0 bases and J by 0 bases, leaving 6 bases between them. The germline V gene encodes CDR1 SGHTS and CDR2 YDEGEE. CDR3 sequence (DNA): TGTGCCAGCAGCTTGGCCATCATGAACACTGAAGCTTTCTTT. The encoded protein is CASSLAIMNTEAFF.

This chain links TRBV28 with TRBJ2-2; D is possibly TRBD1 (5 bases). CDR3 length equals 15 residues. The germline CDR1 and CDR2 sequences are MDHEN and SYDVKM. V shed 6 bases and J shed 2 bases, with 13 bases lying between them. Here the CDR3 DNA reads TGTGCCAGCAGCAAATGGGGCGGAAACACCGGGGAGCTGTTTTTT. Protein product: CASSKWGGNTGELFF.

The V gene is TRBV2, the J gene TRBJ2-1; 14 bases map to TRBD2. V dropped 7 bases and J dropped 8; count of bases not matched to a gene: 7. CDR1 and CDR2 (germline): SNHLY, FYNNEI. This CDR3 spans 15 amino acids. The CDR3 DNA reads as TGTGCCAGCACTCCGGGACTAGCGGGAGTTCATGAGCAGTTCTTC. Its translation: CASTPGLAGVHEQFF.

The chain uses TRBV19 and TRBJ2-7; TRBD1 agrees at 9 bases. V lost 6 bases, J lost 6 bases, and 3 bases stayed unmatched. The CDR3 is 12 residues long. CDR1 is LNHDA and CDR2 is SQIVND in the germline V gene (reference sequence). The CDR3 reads CASSRTGVEQYF. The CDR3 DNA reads TGTGCCAGTAGCAGGACAGGGGTCGAGCAGTACTTC.

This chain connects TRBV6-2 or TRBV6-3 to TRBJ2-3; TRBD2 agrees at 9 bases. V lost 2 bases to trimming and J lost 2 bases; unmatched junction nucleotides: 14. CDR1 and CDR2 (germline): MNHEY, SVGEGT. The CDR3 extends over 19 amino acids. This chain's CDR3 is CASSYTTAGGPHSTDTQYF. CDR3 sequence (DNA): TGTGCCAGCAGTTACACAACGGCGGGGGGGCCCCACTCCACAGATACGCAGTATTTT.

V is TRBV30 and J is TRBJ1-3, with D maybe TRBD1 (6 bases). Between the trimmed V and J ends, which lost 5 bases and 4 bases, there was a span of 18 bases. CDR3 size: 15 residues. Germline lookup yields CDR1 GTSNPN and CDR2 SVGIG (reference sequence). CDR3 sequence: CAWPVRTERGNTIYF. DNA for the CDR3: TGTGCCTGGCCTGTTCGGACAGAAAGAGGAAACACCATATATTTT.